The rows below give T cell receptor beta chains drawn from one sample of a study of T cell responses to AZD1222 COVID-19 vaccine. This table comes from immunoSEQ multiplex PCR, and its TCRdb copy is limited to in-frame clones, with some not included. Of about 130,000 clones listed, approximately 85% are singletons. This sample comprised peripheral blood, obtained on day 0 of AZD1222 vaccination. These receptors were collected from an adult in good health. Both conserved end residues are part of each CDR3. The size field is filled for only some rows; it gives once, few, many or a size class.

cdr3_aa: CASSYMGNQPQHF
v_call: TRBV6-5
j_call: TRBJ1-5
clone_size: -

cdr3_aa: CASSPPAGWNTGELFF
v_call: TRBV18
j_call: TRBJ2-2
clone_size: -

cdr3_aa: CAWRGGLALPLGYNEQFF
v_call: TRBV30
j_call: TRBJ2-1
clone_size: -

cdr3_aa: CASSFDRAAPEQYF
v_call: TRBV5-1
j_call: TRBJ2-7
clone_size: once

cdr3_aa: CASILSRENTEAFF
v_call: TRBV21-1
j_call: TRBJ1-1
clone_size: few

cdr3_aa: CASSQVEWAQYF
v_call: TRBV3-1/TRBV3-2
j_call: TRBJ2-5
clone_size: -

cdr3_aa: CASSLVVAGGDEQFF
v_call: TRBV5-6
j_call: TRBJ2-1
clone_size: -

cdr3_aa: CASSGDSRTPSYEQYF
v_call: TRBV10-2
j_call: TRBJ2-7
clone_size: -

cdr3_aa: CASSPELGEPSYEQYF
v_call: TRBV11-2
j_call: TRBJ2-7
clone_size: -

cdr3_aa: CASRAGLADTYEQYF
v_call: TRBV5-1
j_call: TRBJ2-7
clone_size: -

cdr3_aa: CASSLAGSDIQYF
v_call: TRBV5-1
j_call: TRBJ2-4
clone_size: -

cdr3_aa: CASSLGTGNTEAFF
v_call: TRBV18
j_call: TRBJ1-1
clone_size: -

cdr3_aa: CASRSNSGNTIYF
v_call: TRBV5-1
j_call: TRBJ1-3
clone_size: few

cdr3_aa: CASSLLTGQLANTEAFF
v_call: TRBV28
j_call: TRBJ1-1
clone_size: -

cdr3_aa: CASSLRTSYEQYF
v_call: TRBV12-3/TRBV12-4
j_call: TRBJ2-7
clone_size: -

cdr3_aa: CASSSQRVGNTGELFF
v_call: TRBV7-2
j_call: TRBJ2-2
clone_size: once

cdr3_aa: CASSQVGWDEKLFF
v_call: TRBV3-1/TRBV3-2
j_call: TRBJ1-4
clone_size: few

cdr3_aa: CASSPGDRGNSPLHF
v_call: TRBV7-2
j_call: TRBJ1-6
clone_size: -

cdr3_aa: CASSPIGTSSEQFF
v_call: TRBV6-5
j_call: TRBJ2-1
clone_size: -

cdr3_aa: CASSQDAAYNEQFF
v_call: TRBV4-1
j_call: TRBJ2-1
clone_size: -

cdr3_aa: CASSLATDTQYF
v_call: TRBV5-5
j_call: TRBJ2-3
clone_size: few

cdr3_aa: CASSPTRTGGYGYTF
v_call: TRBV3-1/TRBV3-2
j_call: TRBJ1-2
clone_size: -

cdr3_aa: CASSGERGTNQPQHF
v_call: TRBV2
j_call: TRBJ1-5
clone_size: -

cdr3_aa: CASSLEAALVEQYF
v_call: TRBV7-6
j_call: TRBJ2-7
clone_size: -

cdr3_aa: CASDGTGVGETQYF
v_call: TRBV2
j_call: TRBJ2-5
clone_size: -

cdr3_aa: CASKRGPHSYEQYF
v_call: TRBV27
j_call: TRBJ2-7
clone_size: -

cdr3_aa: CASSPTRGNEQYF
v_call: TRBV18
j_call: TRBJ2-7
clone_size: -

cdr3_aa: CASPGQDSGANVLTF
v_call: TRBV7-9
j_call: TRBJ2-6
clone_size: -

cdr3_aa: CASSPTGGTGYEQYF
v_call: TRBV4-2
j_call: TRBJ2-7
clone_size: -

cdr3_aa: CASSVVAGTDTQYF
v_call: TRBV9
j_call: TRBJ2-3
clone_size: -

cdr3_aa: CAWSTRTGLNEQYF
v_call: TRBV30
j_call: TRBJ2-7
clone_size: -

cdr3_aa: CASSFTGELFF
v_call: TRBV12-3/TRBV12-4
j_call: TRBJ2-2
clone_size: -

cdr3_aa: CASSGDFYGYTF
v_call: TRBV5-1
j_call: TRBJ1-2
clone_size: once

cdr3_aa: CAINSGGANYGYTF
v_call: TRBV10-3
j_call: TRBJ1-2
clone_size: -

cdr3_aa: CATSDGRTYQETQYF
v_call: TRBV24-1
j_call: TRBJ2-5
clone_size: -

cdr3_aa: CASTPAAGGRSYNSPLHF
v_call: TRBV19
j_call: TRBJ1-6
clone_size: -

cdr3_aa: CASSLAPPGRPDTQYF
v_call: TRBV5-1
j_call: TRBJ2-3
clone_size: once

cdr3_aa: CASSPRQGGVATNEKLFF
v_call: TRBV5-1
j_call: TRBJ1-4
clone_size: -

cdr3_aa: CASSNQARYEQFF
v_call: TRBV7-2
j_call: TRBJ2-1
clone_size: -

cdr3_aa: CASSNHYGYTF
v_call: TRBV19
j_call: TRBJ1-2
clone_size: few

cdr3_aa: CASSILETGANQPQHF
v_call: TRBV19
j_call: TRBJ1-5
clone_size: -

cdr3_aa: CASSLSPDRSGYTF
v_call: TRBV4-2
j_call: TRBJ1-2
clone_size: -

cdr3_aa: CAWTSPYGYSGNTIYF
v_call: TRBV30
j_call: TRBJ1-3
clone_size: -

cdr3_aa: CASSLAGGLAGGLEQYF
v_call: TRBV5-1
j_call: TRBJ2-7
clone_size: few

cdr3_aa: CASSDGGRASHEQYF
v_call: TRBV10-1
j_call: TRBJ2-7
clone_size: few

cdr3_aa: CASSYGGSLDEKLFF
v_call: TRBV6-5
j_call: TRBJ1-4
clone_size: -

cdr3_aa: CASSPSPGDQYEQYF
v_call: TRBV4-1
j_call: TRBJ2-7
clone_size: -

cdr3_aa: CASSPYREGEQYF
v_call: TRBV4-1
j_call: TRBJ2-7
clone_size: -

cdr3_aa: CASSIEASGAYNEQFF
v_call: TRBV19
j_call: TRBJ2-1
clone_size: -